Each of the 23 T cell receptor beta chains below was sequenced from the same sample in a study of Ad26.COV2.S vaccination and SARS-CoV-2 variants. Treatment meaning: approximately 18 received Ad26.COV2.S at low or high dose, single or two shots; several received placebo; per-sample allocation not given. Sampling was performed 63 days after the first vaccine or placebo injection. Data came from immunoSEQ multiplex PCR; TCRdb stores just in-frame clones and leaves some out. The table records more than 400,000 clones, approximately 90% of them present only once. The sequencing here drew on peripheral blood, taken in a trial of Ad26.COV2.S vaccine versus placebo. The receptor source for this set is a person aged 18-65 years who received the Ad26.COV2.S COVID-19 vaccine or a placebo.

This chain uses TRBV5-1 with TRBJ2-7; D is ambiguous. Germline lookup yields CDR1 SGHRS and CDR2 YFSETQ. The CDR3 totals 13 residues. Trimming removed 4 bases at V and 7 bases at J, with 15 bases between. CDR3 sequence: CASSVDWGWEQYF. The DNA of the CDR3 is TGCGCCAGCAGCGTCGACTGGGGTTGGGAGCAGTACTTC. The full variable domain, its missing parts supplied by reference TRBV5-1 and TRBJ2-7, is KAGVTQTPRYLIKTRGQQVTLSCSPISGHRSVSWYQQTPGQGLQFLFEYFSETQRNKGNFPGRFSGRQFSNSRSEMNVSTLELGDSALYLCASSVDWGWEQYFGPGTRLTVT.

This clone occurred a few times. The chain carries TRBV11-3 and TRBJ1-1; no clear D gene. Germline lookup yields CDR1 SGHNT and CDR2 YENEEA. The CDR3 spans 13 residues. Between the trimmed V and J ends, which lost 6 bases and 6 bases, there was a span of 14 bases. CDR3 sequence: CASRSGSSSEAFF. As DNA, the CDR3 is TGTGCCAGCAGAAGTGGCTCTTCGTCTGAAGCTTTCTTT.

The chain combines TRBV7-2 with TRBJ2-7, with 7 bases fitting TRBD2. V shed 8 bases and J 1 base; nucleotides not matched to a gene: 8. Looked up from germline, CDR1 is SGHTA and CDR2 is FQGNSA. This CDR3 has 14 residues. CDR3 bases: TGTGCCAGCCGAGCGCCGGGGGGATCCTACGAGCAGTACTTC. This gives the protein CASRAPGGSYEQYF.

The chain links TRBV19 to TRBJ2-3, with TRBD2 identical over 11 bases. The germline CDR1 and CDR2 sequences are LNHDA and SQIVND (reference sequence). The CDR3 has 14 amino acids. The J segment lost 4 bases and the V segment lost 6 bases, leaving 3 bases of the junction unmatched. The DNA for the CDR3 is TGTGCCAGTAGAACTAGCGGGGGCGCAGATACGCAGTATTTT. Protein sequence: CASRTSGGADTQYF.

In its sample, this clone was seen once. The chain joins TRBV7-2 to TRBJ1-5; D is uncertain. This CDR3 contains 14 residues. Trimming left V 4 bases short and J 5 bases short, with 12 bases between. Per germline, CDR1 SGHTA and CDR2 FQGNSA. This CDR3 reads CASSSYNSDQPQHF. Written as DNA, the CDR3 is TGTGCCAGCAGCTCCTATAATAGTGATCAGCCCCAGCATTTT.

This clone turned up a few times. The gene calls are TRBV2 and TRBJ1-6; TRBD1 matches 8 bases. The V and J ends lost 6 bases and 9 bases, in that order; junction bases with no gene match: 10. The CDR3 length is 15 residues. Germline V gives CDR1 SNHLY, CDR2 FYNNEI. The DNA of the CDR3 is TGTGCCAGCAGAGACCCGAGGACAGGGTTTTCACCCCTCCACTTT. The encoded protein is CASRDPRTGFSPLHF.

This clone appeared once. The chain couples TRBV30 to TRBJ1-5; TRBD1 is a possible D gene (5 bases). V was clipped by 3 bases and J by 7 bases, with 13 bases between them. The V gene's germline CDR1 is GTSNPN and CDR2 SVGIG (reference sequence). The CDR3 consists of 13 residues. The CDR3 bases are TGTGCCTGGAGCGACGCTCCAGGGCAGCCCCAGCATTTT. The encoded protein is CAWSDAPGQPQHF. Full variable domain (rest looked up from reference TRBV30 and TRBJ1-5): SQTIHQWPATLVQPVGSPLSLECTVEGTSNPNLYWYRQAAGRGLQLLFYSVGIGQISSEVPQNLSASRPQDRQFILSSKKLLLSDSGFYLCAWSDAPGQPQHFGDGTRLSIL.

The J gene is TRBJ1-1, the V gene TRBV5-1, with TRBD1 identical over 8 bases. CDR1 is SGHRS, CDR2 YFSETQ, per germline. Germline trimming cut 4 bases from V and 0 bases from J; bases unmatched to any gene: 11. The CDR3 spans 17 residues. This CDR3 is CASSQGTGEFMNTEAFF. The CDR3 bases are TGCGCCAGCAGCCAAGGGACAGGCGAATTTATGAACACTGAAGCTTTCTTT.

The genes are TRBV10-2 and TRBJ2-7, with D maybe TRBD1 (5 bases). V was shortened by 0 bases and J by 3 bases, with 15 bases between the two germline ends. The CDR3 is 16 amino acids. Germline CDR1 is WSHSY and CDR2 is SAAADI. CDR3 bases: TGCGCCAGCAGTGAGTCGATATGGCGGACACACTACGAGCAGTACTTC. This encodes CASSESIWRTHYEQYF.

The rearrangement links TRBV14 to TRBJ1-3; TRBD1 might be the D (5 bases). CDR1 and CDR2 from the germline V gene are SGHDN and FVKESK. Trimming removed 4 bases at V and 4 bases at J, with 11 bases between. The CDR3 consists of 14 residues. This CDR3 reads CASSPPTVGNTIYF. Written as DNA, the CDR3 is TGTGCCAGCAGCCCTCCGACAGTCGGAAACACCATATATTTT. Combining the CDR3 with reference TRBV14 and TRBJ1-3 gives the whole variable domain EAGVTQFPSHSVIEKGQTVTLRCDPISGHDNLYWYRRVMGKEIKFLLHFVKESKQDESGMPNNRFLAERTGGTYSTLKVQPAELEDSGVYFCASSPPTVGNTIYFGEGSWLTVV.

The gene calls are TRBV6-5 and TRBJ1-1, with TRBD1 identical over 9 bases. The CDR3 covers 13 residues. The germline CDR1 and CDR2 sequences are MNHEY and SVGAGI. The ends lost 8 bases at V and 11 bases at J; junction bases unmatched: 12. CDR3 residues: CASLVPGQGEAFF. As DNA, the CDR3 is TGTGCCAGCTTAGTCCCGGGACAGGGAGAGGCTTTCTTT.

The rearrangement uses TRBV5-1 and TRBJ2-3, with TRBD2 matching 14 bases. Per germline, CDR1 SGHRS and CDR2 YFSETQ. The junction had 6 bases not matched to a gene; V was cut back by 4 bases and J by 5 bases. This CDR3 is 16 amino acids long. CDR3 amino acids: CASSQGLAGAVDTQYF. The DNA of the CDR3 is TGCGCCAGCAGCCAGGGACTAGCGGGGGCGGTAGATACGCAGTATTTT.

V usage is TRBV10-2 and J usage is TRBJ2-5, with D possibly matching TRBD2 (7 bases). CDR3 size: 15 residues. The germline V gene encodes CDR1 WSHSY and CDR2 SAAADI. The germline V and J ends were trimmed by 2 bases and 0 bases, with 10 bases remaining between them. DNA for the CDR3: TGCGCCAGCAGTGAGGAGGGGGGGTACCAAGAGACCCAGTACTTC. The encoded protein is CASSEEGGYQETQYF.

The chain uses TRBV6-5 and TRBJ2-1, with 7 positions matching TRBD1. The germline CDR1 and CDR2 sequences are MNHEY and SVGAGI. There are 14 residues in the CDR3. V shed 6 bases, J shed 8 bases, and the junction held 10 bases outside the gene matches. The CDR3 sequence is CASSPRDRLYEQFF. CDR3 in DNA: TGTGCCAGCAGCCCCCGGGACAGATTATATGAGCAGTTCTTC.

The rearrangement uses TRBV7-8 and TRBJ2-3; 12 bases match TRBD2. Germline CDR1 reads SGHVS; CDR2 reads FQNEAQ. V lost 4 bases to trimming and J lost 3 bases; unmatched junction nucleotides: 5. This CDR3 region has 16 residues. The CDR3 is CASSSLAGGPTDTQYF. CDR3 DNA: TGTGCCAGCAGCTCCCTAGCGGGGGGGCCGACAGATACGCAGTATTTT.

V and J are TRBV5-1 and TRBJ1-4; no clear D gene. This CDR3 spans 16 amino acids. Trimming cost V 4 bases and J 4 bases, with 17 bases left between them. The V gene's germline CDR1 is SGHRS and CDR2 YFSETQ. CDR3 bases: TGCGCCAGCAGCCTGGGCCTGCCGGGATTTAATGAAAAACTGTTTTTT. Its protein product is CASSLGLPGFNEKLFF.

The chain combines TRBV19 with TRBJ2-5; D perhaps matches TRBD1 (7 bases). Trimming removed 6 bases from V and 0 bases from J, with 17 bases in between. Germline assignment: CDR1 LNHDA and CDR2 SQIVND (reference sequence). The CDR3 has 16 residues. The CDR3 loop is CASSDRATSYQETQYF. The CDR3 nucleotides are TGTGCCAGTAGCGACAGGGCAACTAGCTACCAAGAGACCCAGTACTTC.

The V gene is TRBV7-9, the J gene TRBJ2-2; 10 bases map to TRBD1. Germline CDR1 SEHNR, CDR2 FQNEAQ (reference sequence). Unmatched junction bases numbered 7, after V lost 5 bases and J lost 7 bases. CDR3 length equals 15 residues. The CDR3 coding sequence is TGTGCCAGCAGCCCGGACAGGGGGTTTAACGGGGAGCTGTTTTTT. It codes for CASSPDRGFNGELFF.

The CDR3 sequence: CASRGRSPDGMNTEAFF. CDR3 DNA sequence: TGTGCCAGCAGGGGGCGGTCTCCGGACGGAATGAACACTGAAGCTTTCTTT. The rearrangement joins TRBV25-1 to TRBJ1-1; D is possibly TRBD1 (5 bases). Trimming removed 6 bases at V and 0 bases at J, with 20 bases between. CDR1 is MGHDK, CDR2 SYGVNS, per germline. The CDR3 totals 17 residues.

DNA of the CDR3: TGTGCCAGCAGCCCCCCTGGCGGGGAGCAGTACTTC. This gives the protein CASSPPGGEQYF. The V and J genes are TRBV7-2 and TRBJ2-7, with D possibly matching TRBD2 (5 bases). This CDR3 has 12 amino acids. The ends were cut back, 5 bases at V and 7 bases at J, with 12 bases in the middle. The germline V gene encodes CDR1 SGHTA and CDR2 FQGNSA.

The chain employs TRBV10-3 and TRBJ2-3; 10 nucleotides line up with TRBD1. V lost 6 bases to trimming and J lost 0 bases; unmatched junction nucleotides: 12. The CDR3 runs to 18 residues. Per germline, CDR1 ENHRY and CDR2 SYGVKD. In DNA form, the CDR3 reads TGTGCCATCAGGTCGGCGGGCCGGGACAGGGGCAGCACAGATACGCAGTATTTT. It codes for CAIRSAGRDRGSTDTQYF.

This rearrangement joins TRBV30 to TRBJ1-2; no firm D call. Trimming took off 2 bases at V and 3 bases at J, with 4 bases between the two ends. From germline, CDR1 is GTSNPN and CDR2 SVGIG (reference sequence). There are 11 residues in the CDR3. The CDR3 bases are TGTGCCTGGAGTCTTTACTATGGCTACACCTTC. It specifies CAWSLYYGYTF.

In DNA form, the CDR3 reads TGTGCCAGCAGCAGGTCGGGGGGGCCCTACGAGCAGTACTTC. It yields the protein CASSRSGGPYEQYF. The J gene is TRBJ2-7, the V gene TRBV21-1; TRBD2 is taken as the D call from the table, unchecked against the DNA. TRBV21-1 is labeled a pseudogene. The length of the CDR3 is 14 residues.